This entry is about one T cell receptor beta chain. The antigen is not known. As for the donors, each was a healthy bone marrow donor. Primers: 60 Vbeta forward and 13 Jbeta reverse. Generated by immunoSEQ multiplex PCR, the TCRdb table keeps only in-frame clones and is missing some. The sample carries about 120,000 clones, 65% to 80% recorded once. The data derive from a study of cytomegalovirus exposure and HLA in healthy donors. Whole-study results and caveats: An analysis that came later showed most CMV-associated TCR beta chains appearing HLA-restricted. Most sequenced TCRs were rare (though some public TCRs occurred in many donors).

This CDR3 comprises 15 residues. The V segment lost 5 bases and the J segment 0 bases; nucleotides outside the gene matches: 5. Germline CDR1 and CDR2: SEHNR and FQNEAQ (reference sequence). The chain is built from TRBV7-9 and TRBJ1-1; 8 bases agree with TRBD1. The sequenced sample was PBMCs. The TCR sequence derives from a man aged 30 to 39 in good health and CMV-seropositive. The CDR3 is CASSARDRLNTEAFF. CDR3 DNA sequence: TGTGCCAGCAGCGCCCGGGACAGGTTGAACACTGAAGCTTTCTTT.